This TCR beta chain stems from a study of T cell repertoires in cytomegalovirus infection. Study results and limitations: CMV-specific TCR beta clonotypes restricted by HLA-C were the ones dominating the ex vivo response. Carriers of CMV and the relevant HLA type were discriminated by public TCR beta frequency.

TCRdb redid the calling of the reads with MiXCR, one entry per CDR3 protein. The sample carries around 100,000 distinct CDR3 sequences, under 35% recorded once. Germline CDR1 is SNHLY and CDR2 is FYNNEI. Between the trimmed V and J ends, which lost 7 bases and 7 bases, there was a span of 11 bases. CDR3 length equals 12 residues. As for this clonotype: Its antigen is unknown.

The receptor was isolated from a human donor in good health (CMV status not recorded). Some clones in this sample may be carry-over from other donors' samples. The V call is TRBV2, the J call TRBJ2-4; D possibly corresponds to TRBD2 (5 bases). The sample was CD8+ T cells from cultured PBMCs, taken from culture after CMV antigen stimulation. The CDR3 spells CASIGLRNIQYF. CDR3 in DNA: TGTGCCAGCATAGGACTTAGGAACATTCAGTACTTC.